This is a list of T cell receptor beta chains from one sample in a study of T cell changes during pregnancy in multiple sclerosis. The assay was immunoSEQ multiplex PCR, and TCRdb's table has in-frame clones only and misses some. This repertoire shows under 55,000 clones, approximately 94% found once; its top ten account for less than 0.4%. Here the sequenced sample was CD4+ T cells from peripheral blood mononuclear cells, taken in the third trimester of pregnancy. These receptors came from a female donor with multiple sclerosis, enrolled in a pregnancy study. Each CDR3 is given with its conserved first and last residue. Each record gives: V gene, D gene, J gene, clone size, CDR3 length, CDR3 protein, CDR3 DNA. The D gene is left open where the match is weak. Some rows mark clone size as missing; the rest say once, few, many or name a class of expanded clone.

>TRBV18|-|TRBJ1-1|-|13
CASSKTGNTEAFF
TGTGCCAGCTCAAAGACAGGGAACACTGAAGCTTTCTTT
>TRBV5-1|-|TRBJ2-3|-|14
CASSKSGKLDTQYF
TGCGCCAGCAGCAAGTCAGGGAAATTGGATACGCAGTATTTT
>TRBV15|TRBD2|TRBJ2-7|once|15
CATSRDTSGISEQYF
TGTGCCACCAGCAGAGATACTAGCGGGATTTCCGAGCAGTACTTC
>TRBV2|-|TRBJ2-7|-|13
CASKRMVLREQYF
TGTGCCAGCAAGAGGATGGTGCTTCGGGAGCAGTACTTC
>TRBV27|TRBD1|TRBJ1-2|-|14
CASTSTTGNYGYTF
TGTGCCAGCACCTCAACGACAGGGAACTATGGCTACACCTTC
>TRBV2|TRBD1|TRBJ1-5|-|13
CASKGQGAKPQHF
TGTGCCAGCAAGGGACAGGGGGCGAAGCCCCAGCATTTT
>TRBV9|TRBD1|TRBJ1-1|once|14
CASSVGTVNTEAFF
TGTGCCAGCAGCGTGGGGACAGTGAACACTGAAGCTTTCTTT
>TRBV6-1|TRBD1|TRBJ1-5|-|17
CASSESAGQGSHQPQHF
TGTGCCAGCAGTGAATCTGCTGGACAGGGTAGCCATCAGCCCCAGCATTTT
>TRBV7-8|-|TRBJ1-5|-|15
CASSLQEASNQPQHF
TGTGCCAGCAGCTTACAGGAGGCTAGCAATCAGCCCCAGCATTTT
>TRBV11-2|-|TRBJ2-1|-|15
CASNLVRSSYNEQFF
TGTGCCAGCAACCTAGTCCGAAGCTCCTACAATGAGCAGTTCTTC
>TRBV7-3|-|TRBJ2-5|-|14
CASSSLATQETQYF
TGTGCCAGCAGCTCCCTGGCCACCCAAGAGACCCAGTACTTC
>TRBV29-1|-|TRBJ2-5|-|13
CSVDLEIRETQYF
TGCAGCGTTGATTTAGAGATTCGGGAGACCCAGTACTTC
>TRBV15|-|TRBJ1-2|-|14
CATSRDPSRDGYTF
TGTGCCACCAGCAGAGACCCTTCTCGGGATGGCTACACCTTC
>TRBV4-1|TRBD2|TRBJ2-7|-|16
CASSQDGLAGGYEQYF
TGCGCCAGCAGCCAAGATGGGCTAGCGGGAGGCTACGAGCAGTACTTC
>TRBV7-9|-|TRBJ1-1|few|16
CASSSNPSGRAPEAFF
TGTGCCAGCAGCTCCAACCCCTCAGGGAGGGCACCTGAAGCTTTCTTT
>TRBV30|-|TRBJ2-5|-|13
CAWSVGGQETQYF
TGTGCCTGGAGTGTAGGGGGCCAAGAGACCCAGTACTTC